The source of this TCR beta chain is a study of cytotoxic CD8 clonotypes in ibrutinib-treated CLL (dated by TCRdb to the early 2020s). For the wider study: The cohort had about a dozen relapsed/refractory and 15 treatment-naive patients; about 17 were IGHV unmutated. Every remission and progressive disease sample was obtained while ibrutinib was still being received by the patients. Samples averaged approximately 260,000 productive templates and around 91,000 productive rearrangements. Partial responses were observed in about 25 patients and complete responses in 2; after a median follow-up of roughly 72 months, remission was maintained in roughly 15 patients and progression was observed in around twelve. Of the roughly 90 participants in the trial, about two dozen had longitudinal samples available. Response samples were taken after a median of 12 months on treatment, ranging from about 6 to 36 months. Cryopreserved peripheral blood mononuclear cells were obtained before treatment, at response, and at either sustained remission or disease progression. Results the study describes overall, beyond this receptor: Sustained-remission and progressing patients did not have matched sampling times, and lymph node repertoires were not examined. Public clonotypes were rare and either contracted or stayed stable during treatment, and the rise in clonality at ibrutinib response reflected the expansion of private clonotypes. Baseline clonality exceeded that of age-matched healthy donors and correlated strongly with circulating CD8+ T-cell counts. An increase in clonality was observed at ibrutinib response, with clonality remaining stable during sustained remission and falling back toward baseline at progression.

The V and J ends are trimmed by 0 bases and 8 bases, leaving 10 bases between them. The germline V gene (reference sequence) provides CDR1 LNHDA and CDR2 SQIVND. The CDR3 measures 13 amino acids from cysteine to phenylalanine. CDR3 DNA only is kept here, 39 bases in frame from base 1. According to the study, the label for this sample's time point signals: approximately 2 years on ibrutinib. For TCR beta library preparation, 2 to 2.5 micrograms of genomic DNA were isolated from cryopreserved PBMCs. Longitudinal blood samples from CLL patients on ibrutinib monotherapy were analyzed using high-throughput TCR beta sequencing. The patients took part in an open-label, single-center phase 2 trial of ibrutinib monotherapy. Of note for this clone: Its recognized antigen is unknown. The input lacks base qualities; no much larger clone sits a single base away.

The goal of deep resolution MiSeq sequencing was a depth between 1 in 1 million and 1 in 200,000 T cells, and coverage averaged 10x per clonotype. The immunoSEQ hsTCRB Kit was used to generate TCR beta libraries. The authors' analysis ran thus. Data were analyzed with ImmunoSEQ Data Assistant and ImmunoSEQ Analyzer, with V, D and J genes assigned per IMGT definitions. Clonality, with values ranging from 0 to 1, was calculated as one minus the normalized Shannon entropy of productive rearrangement frequencies. Only overrepresented clonotypes making up at least 0.05% of each patient's repertoire were included in the public clonotype analysis. Repertoires from some twelve age-matched healthy donors in immuneACCESS were used as clonality controls. In TCRdb, the immuneACCESS table is reduced to in-frame sequences with V and J assigned. These tables do not hold every clone; where another copy was compared, an unresolved V gene accounts for under half, and the others remain unexplained. The DNA was the basis for D and trimming; V, J and clone size are from that table. The sample profile shows about 25,000 clones; over 75% of them were found once. The top ten constitute 8% of the sample.

The rearrangement combines TRBV19 with TRBJ1-2; the D gene assignment is ambiguous. This material consisted of PBMCs, taken after 24 months of ibrutinib treatment. The clonotype originates from a human donor with chronic lymphocytic leukemia. The CDR3 in this case is CASSIDGYLGYTF. The nucleotides read TGTGCCAGTAGTATAGATGGGTACCTAGGCTACACCTTC.